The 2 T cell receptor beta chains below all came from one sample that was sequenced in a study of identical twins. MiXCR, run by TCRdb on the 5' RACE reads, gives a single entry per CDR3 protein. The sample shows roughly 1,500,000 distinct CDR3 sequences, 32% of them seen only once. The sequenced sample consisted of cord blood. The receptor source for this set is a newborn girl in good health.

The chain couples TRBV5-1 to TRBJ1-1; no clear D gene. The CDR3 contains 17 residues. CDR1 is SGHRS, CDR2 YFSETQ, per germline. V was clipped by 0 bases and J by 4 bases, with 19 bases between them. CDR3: CASSLARQTSYSTEAFF. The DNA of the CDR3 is TGCGCCAGCAGCTTGGCCAGACAAACCTCCTATAGCACTGAAGCTTTCTTT.

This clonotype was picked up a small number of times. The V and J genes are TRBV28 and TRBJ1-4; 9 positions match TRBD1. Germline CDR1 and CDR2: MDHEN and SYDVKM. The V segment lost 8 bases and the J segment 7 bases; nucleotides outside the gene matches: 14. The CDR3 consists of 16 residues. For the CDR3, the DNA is TGTGCCAGCTCTAGGCCCCCCCCGGGACAGGGTGAAAAACTGTTTTTT. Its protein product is CASSRPPPGQGEKLFF.